The rows below give T cell receptor beta chains drawn from one sample of a study. TCRdb re-called the 5' RACE reads with MiXCR, one entry per CDR3 protein. The sample holds around 55,000 distinct CDR3 sequences, less than 25% seen once. Sample: tumor-infiltrating Tregs sorted from the breast tumor. These receptors were collected from a female donor with breast cancer. Each CDR3 is given with its conserved first and last residue. D genes are given only for firm matches. A row's size may be missing; if present it is once, few, many or a size class.

TRBJ1-6	NA	11	NA	TRBV12-3/TRBV12-4	CASSPTRPLHF	TGTGCCAGCAGTCCCACTAGACCCCTCCACTTT
TRBJ1-1	TRBD1	15	many	TRBV5-1	CASSWGTGESTEAFF	TGCGCCAGCAGCTGGGGGACAGGGGAGAGCACTGAAGCTTTCTTT
TRBJ1-1	NA	14	NA	TRBV7-3	CASSGGTANTEAFF	TGTGCCAGCAGCGGAGGGACGGCGAACACTGAAGCTTTCTTT
TRBJ2-7	NA	12	NA	TRBV12-3/TRBV12-4	CASSSMGYEQYF	TGTGCCAGCAGCTCCATGGGCTACGAGCAGTACTTC
TRBJ2-2	NA	14	many	TRBV12-2	CASRFGQNTGELFF	TGTGCAAGTCGCTTTGGACAGAACACCGGGGAGCTGTTTTTT
TRBJ2-2	NA	15	few	TRBV7-2	CASSPAGGRTGELFF	TGTGCCAGCAGCCCCGCCGGGGGGCGCACCGGGGAGCTGTTTTTT
TRBJ1-5	NA	13	medium-sized	TRBV20-1	CSAGGKGNQPQHF	TGCAGTGCTGGGGGGAAGGGCAATCAGCCCCAGCATTTT
TRBJ2-7	TRBD1	14	few	TRBV27	CASRTGTGVYEQYF	TGTGCCAGCAGAACCGGGACAGGGGTGTACGAGCAGTACTTC
TRBJ1-4	NA	11	NA	TRBV30	CACHRDEKLFF	TGTGCCTGTCATCGGGACGAAAAACTGTTTTTT
TRBJ2-5	TRBD1	14	NA	TRBV15	CATSRLDRKETQYF	TGTGCCACCAGCAGATTGGACAGGAAAGAGACCCAGTACTTC
TRBJ2-5	NA	9	few	TRBV28	CASSRGRLF	TGTGCCAGCAGTCGAGGACGCCTTTTC
TRBJ1-2	TRBD1	14	NA	TRBV11-3	CASSVGDSGYGYTF	TGTGCCAGCAGCGTCGGGGACAGTGGCTATGGCTACACCTTC
TRBJ2-3	NA	15	NA	TRBV15	CATSRDPGPTDTQYF	TGTGCCACCAGCAGAGACCCAGGCCCCACAGATACGCAGTATTTT
TRBJ2-1	TRBD2	17	few	TRBV3-1	CASSQEEGSGTYNEQFF	TGTGCCAGCAGCCAAGAAGAGGGTAGCGGGACCTACAATGAGCAGTTCTTC
TRBJ2-7	TRBD2	13	many	TRBV5-5	CASSDGGSYEQYF	TGTGCCAGCAGCGACGGGGGGTCTTACGAGCAGTACTTC
TRBJ1-2	NA	14	NA	TRBV20-1	CSARTPGSGYGYTF	TGCAGTGCTAGGACGCCGGGGTCGGGCTATGGCTACACCTTC
TRBJ2-1	NA	13	few	TRBV7-6	CASSPNLGNEQFF	TGTGCCAGCAGCCCAAATTTAGGGAATGAGCAGTTCTTC
TRBJ1-2	NA	14	many	TRBV29-1	CSVPDKRTSYGYTF	TGCAGCGTTCCCGACAAGCGAACTAGCTATGGCTACACCTTC
TRBJ1-1	NA	14	few	TRBV3-1	CASSAQRGWAEAFF	TGTGCCAGCAGCGCCCAGCGGGGTTGGGCTGAAGCTTTCTTT
TRBJ1-1	NA	13	few	TRBV14	CASSQGRGTEAFF	TGTGCCAGCAGCCAAGGGAGGGGCACTGAAGCTTTCTTT
TRBJ1-1	TRBD1	13	NA	TRBV5-1	CASRVTGDTEAFF	TGCGCCAGCAGAGTGACAGGGGACACTGAAGCTTTCTTT
TRBJ2-1	TRBD2	14	many	TRBV7-9	CASSFAGTTDEQFF	TGTGCCAGCAGCTTCGCCGGGACTACCGATGAGCAGTTCTTC
TRBJ2-2	TRBD1	14	few	TRBV5-5	CASSGGQGTGELFF	TGTGCCAGCAGCGGGGGACAGGGCACCGGGGAGCTGTTTTTT
TRBJ1-6	NA	14	NA	TRBV6-1	CASSPDGNNSPLHF	TGTGCCAGCAGCCCGGACGGGAATAATTCACCCCTCCACTTT